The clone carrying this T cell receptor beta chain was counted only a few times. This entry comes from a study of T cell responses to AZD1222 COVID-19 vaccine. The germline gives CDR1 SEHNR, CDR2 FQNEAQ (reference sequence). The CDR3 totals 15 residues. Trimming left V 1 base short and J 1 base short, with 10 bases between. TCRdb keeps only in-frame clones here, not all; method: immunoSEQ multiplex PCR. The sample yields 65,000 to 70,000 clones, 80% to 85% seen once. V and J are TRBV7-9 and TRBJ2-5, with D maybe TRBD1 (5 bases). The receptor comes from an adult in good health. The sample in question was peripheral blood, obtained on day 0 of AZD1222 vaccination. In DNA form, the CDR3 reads TGTGCCAGCAGCTTAGGCGCCAGGGCCCAAGAGACCCAGTACTTC. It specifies CASSLGARAQETQYF.